Listed below are T cell receptor beta chains from one sample, sequenced in a study of T cells in Graves' hyperthyroidism and ophthalmopathy. TCRdb re-called the multiplex PCR reads with MiXCR, one entry per CDR3 protein. Of around 300,000 distinct CDR3 sequences in the sample, roughly 15% were seen once. Sequenced input: blood. The receptor set was obtained from a woman aged 40 to 50 with Graves' ophthalmopathy. CDR3s include the opening cysteine and the closing phenylalanine or tryptophan. D genes are given only for firm matches. Clone size, where shown, is once, few, many, or a class for clones that have expanded.

>many|.|TRBV7-9|TRBJ2-2
CASSLVVPGTGELFF
TGTGCCAGCAGCTTAGTCGTGCCGGGGACCGGGGAGCTGTTTTTT
>.|.|TRBV5-4|TRBJ1-6
CASSLALRGDSPLHF
TGTGCCAGCAGCTTGGCACTGAGGGGTGATTCACCCCTCCACTTT
>many|TRBD2|TRBV2|TRBJ2-7
CASSEYGGLVEEQYF
TGTGCCAGCAGTGAGTACGGGGGACTAGTAGAAGAGCAGTACTTC
>many|.|TRBV2|TRBJ1-5
CASTGVGGISGQPQHF
TGTGCCAGCACAGGGGTGGGAGGGATCAGTGGGCAGCCCCAGCATTTT
>many|.|TRBV29-1|TRBJ1-1
CSVESPRGEREAFF
TGCAGCGTTGAATCCCCCCGGGGGGAAAGAGAAGCTTTCTTT
>many|.|TRBV20-1|TRBJ2-3
CSARDREGAGFYTDTQYF
TGCAGTGCTAGAGATCGGGAGGGGGCCGGGTTCTACACAGATACGCAGTATTTT
>.|TRBD1|TRBV10-3|TRBJ2-2
CATTGGANTGELFF
TGTGCCACTACAGGGGGCGCGAACACCGGGGAGCTGTTTTTT
>few|.|TRBV10-2|TRBJ1-2
CASSDPLRVSREWYGYTF
TGCGCCAGCAGTGACCCCCTCAGGGTGAGCAGGGAGTGGTATGGCTACACCTTC
>many|TRBD1|TRBV6-1|TRBJ2-7
CASSELLPGQGSSYEQYF
TGTGCCAGCAGTGAGCTACTACCGGGACAGGGGTCCTCCTACGAGCAGTACTTC
>many|.|TRBV12-3/TRBV12-4|TRBJ2-3
CASSPQGGTQYF
TGTGCCAGCAGTCCCCAGGGTGGTACGCAGTATTTT
>few|TRBD2|TRBV4-1|TRBJ2-3
CASSWRGGGADTQYF
TGCGCCAGCAGCTGGCGGGGGGGCGGGGCAGATACGCAGTATTTT
>.|TRBD1|TRBV19|TRBJ1-5
CASSMGFDRGTRQPQHF
TGTGCCAGTAGTATGGGGTTCGACAGGGGGACCCGTCAGCCCCAGCATTTT
>many|TRBD1|TRBV6-1|TRBJ2-1
CASSPGGAGYNEQFF
TGTGCCAGCAGTCCAGGGGGCGCGGGGTACAATGAGCAGTTCTTC
>many|TRBD2|TRBV12-3/TRBV12-4|TRBJ2-3
CASRIAGATDTQYF
TGTGCCAGCAGAATAGCGGGGGCGACGGATACGCAGTATTTT
>many|.|TRBV9|TRBJ2-7
CASSVGQGSLPQYF
TGTGCCAGCAGCGTAGGGCAGGGTTCTCTCCCGCAGTACTTC
>many|TRBD1|TRBV20-1|TRBJ1-1
CSANDRGRSEAFF
TGCAGTGCCAATGACAGGGGGCGGTCTGAAGCTTTCTTT
>few|.|TRBV19|TRBJ1-5
CASSIAWDQPQHF
TGTGCCAGTAGTATCGCCTGGGACCAGCCCCAGCATTTT
>.|.|TRBV5-1|TRBJ1-4
CASSHRLGGTNEKLFF
TGCGCCAGCAGCCACCGTCTCGGGGGGACTAATGAAAAACTGTTTTTT
>.|TRBD2|TRBV18|TRBJ2-3
CTSSPQIAGEGTQYF
TGTACCAGCTCACCACAGATAGCGGGAGAGGGTACGCAGTATTTT
>many|.|TRBV6-1|TRBJ1-1
CASSEKTVNTEAFF
TGTGCCAGCAGTGAGAAGACAGTGAACACTGAAGCTTTCTTT
>few|.|TRBV20-1|TRBJ2-3
CSATGGGDTQYF
TGCAGTGCTACAGGAGGTGGAGATACGCAGTATTTT
>few|TRBD2|TRBV24-1|TRBJ2-1
CATSAIAGVINEQFF
TGTGCCACCAGTGCTATAGCGGGAGTCATAAATGAGCAGTTCTTC
>once|.|TRBV19|TRBJ1-2
CASSIRGYDGYTF
TGTGCCAGTAGTATAAGAGGGTATGATGGCTACACCTTC
>many|.|TRBV20-1|TRBJ2-7
CSARDMLGRIYEQYF
TGCAGTGCTAGAGATATGTTGGGACGGATCTACGAGCAGTACTTC
>.|.|TRBV7-8|TRBJ2-1
CACSSSIYGGLPYNEQFF
TGTGCCTGCAGCTCCTCTATCTACGGGGGCCTTCCCTACAATGAGCAGTTCTTC
>few|TRBD2|TRBV12-3/TRBV12-4|TRBJ2-1
CASSPWGRGGSNEQFF
TGTGCCAGCAGCCCCTGGGGGCGCGGGGGGTCTAATGAGCAGTTCTTC